This T cell receptor (beta chain) was sequenced for a study of blood T cell repertoires in COVID-19. V dropped 0 bases and J dropped 6; count of bases not matched to a gene: 10. CDR1 and CDR2 (germline): LGHNA, YNFKEQ. The CDR3 is 17 amino acids. Source study methods: Nucleated cell counts were estimated from reference gene primer amplification. Here immunoSEQ multiplex PCR was the method, and the copy in TCRdb shows in-frame clones only, minus some. V and J calls and clone size follow that table, whereas D and trimming were derived from the DNA. The sample lists about 47,000 clones; about four fifths were seen once.

Specimen: peripheral blood. This chain uses TRBV4-2 with TRBJ1-1, with 10 positions matching TRBD1. The TCR comes from a man aged 65 to 85 with active COVID-19. The CDR3 spells CASSQDPGQGGKAEAFF. The CDR3 DNA follows: TGTGCCAGCAGCCAAGATCCCGGACAGGGGGGGAAGGCTGAAGCTTTCTTT.